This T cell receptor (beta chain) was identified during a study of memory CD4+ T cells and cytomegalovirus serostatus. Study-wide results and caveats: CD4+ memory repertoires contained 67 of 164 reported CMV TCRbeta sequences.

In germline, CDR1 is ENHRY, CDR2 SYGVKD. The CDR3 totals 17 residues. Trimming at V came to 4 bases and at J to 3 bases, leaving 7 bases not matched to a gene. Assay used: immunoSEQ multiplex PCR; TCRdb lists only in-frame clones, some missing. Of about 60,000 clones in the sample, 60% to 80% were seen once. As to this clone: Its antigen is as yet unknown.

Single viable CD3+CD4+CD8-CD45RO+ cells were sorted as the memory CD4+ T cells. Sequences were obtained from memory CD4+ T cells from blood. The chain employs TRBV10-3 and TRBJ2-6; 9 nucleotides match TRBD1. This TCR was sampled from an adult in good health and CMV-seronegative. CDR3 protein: CAISATGGRFGANVLTF. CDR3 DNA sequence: TGTGCCATCAGTGCCACAGGGGGCAGGTTTGGGGCCAACGTCCTGACTTTC.